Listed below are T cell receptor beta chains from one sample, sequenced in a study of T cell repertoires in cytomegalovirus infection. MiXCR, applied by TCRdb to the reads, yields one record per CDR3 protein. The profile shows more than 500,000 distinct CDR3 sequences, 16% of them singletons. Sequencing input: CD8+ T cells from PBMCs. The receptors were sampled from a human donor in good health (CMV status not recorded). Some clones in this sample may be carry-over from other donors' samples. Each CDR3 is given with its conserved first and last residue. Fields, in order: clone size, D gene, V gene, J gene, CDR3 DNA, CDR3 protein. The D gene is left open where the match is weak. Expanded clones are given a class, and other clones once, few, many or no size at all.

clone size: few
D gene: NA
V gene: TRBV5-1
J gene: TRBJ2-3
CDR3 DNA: TGCGCCAGCAGCTTGGCCGAGGGATACAGCACAGATACGCAGTATTTT
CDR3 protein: CASSLAEGYSTDTQYF

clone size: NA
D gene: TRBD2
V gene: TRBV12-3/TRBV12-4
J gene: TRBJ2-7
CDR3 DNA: TGTGCCAGCAGCGCTGGGACTAGTCCCGCGGGTGAGCAGTACTTC
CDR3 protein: CASSAGTSPAGEQYF

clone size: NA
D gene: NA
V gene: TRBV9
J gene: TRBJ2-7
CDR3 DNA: TGTGCCAGCAGCGTAGGTGTGGACGCCTACGAGCAGTACTTC
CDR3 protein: CASSVGVDAYEQYF

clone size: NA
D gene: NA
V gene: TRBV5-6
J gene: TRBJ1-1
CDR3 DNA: TGTGCCAGCAGCCCCCTCGGAAAGAGCAGTAAGGACACTGAAGCTTTCTTT
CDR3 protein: CASSPLGKSSKDTEAFF

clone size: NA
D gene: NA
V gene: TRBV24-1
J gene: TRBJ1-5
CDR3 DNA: TGTGCCACCAGTGATTCAGGGGCAGGGCAGCCCCAGCATTTT
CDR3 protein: CATSDSGAGQPQHF

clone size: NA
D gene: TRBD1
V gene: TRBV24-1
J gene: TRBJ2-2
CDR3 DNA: TGTGCCACCAGTGAGGGACAGGGGTCCGGGGAGCTGTTTTTT
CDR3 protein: CATSEGQGSGELFF

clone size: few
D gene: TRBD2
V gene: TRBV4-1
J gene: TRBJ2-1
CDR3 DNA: TGCGCCAGCAGCCAGCTCTCACTGAGACTAGCGGGAGTAGGGTCCTACAATGAGCAGTTCTTC
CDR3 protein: CASSQLSLRLAGVGSYNEQFF

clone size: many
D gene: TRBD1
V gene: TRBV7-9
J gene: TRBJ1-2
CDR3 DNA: TGTGCCAGCAGCTCCCCAGGACAGGCTGCTGGCTACACCTTC
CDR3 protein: CASSSPGQAAGYTF

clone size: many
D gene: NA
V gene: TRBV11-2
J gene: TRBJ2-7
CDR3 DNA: TGTGCCAGCAGCTCCTCCCCTTCCCGCGAGCAGTACTTC
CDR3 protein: CASSSSPSREQYF

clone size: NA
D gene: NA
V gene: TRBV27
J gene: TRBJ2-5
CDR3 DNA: TGTGCCAGCAGTTTATTGCCCGGACGGTTCCAAGAGACCCAGTACTTC
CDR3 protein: CASSLLPGRFQETQYF

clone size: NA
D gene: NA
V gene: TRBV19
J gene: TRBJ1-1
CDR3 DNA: TGTGCCAGTAGTACCCCCCGGACACTTAACACTGAAGCTTTCTTT
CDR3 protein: CASSTPRTLNTEAFF

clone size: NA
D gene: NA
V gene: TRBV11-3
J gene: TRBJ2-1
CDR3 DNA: TGTGCCAGCAGCTTAAGAGACCGTAAGGGCTCCTACAATGAGCAGTTCTTC
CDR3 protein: CASSLRDRKGSYNEQFF

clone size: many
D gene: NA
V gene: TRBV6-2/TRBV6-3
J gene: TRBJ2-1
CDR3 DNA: TGTGCCAGCAGTTCGTGGAATGAGCAGTTCTTC
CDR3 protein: CASSSWNEQFF

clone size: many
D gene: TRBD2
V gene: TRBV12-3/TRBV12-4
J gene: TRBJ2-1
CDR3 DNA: TGTGCCAGCAGAACTCTAGCGGGGGCCTTGGGTGAGCAGTTCTTC
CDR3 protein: CASRTLAGALGEQFF

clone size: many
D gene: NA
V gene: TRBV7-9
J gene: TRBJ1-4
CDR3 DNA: TGTGCCAGCAGCGAGGGAATAGGGGATGAAAAACTGTTTTTT
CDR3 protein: CASSEGIGDEKLFF

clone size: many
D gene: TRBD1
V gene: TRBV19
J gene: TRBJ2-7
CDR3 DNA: TGTGCCAGTAGCCCCTCAGGGACAGCCCACTACGAGCAGTACTTC
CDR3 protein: CASSPSGTAHYEQYF

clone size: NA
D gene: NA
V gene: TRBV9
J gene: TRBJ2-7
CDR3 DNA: TGTGCCAGCAGTGCAACAACAAATCCCTACGAGCAGTACTTC
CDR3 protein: CASSATTNPYEQYF

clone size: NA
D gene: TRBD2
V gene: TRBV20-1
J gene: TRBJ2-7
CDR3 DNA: TGCAGTGCTTATCGCCCTCCTAGCGGCTCCTACGAGCAGTACTTC
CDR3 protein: CSAYRPPSGSYEQYF

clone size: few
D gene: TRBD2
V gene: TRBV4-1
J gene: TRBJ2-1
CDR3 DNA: TGTGCCAGCAGCCAAGATCCAACGGGAGGGCCGGGGAATGAGCAGTTCTTC
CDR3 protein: CASSQDPTGGPGNEQFF

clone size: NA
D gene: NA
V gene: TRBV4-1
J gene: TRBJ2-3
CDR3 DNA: TGCGCCAGCAGCCAAGTTCCGAGGGGGGGCACAGATACGCAGTATTTT
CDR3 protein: CASSQVPRGGTDTQYF

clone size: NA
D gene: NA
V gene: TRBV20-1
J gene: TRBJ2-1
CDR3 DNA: TGCAGTGCTAGGGTACTATTAGAAAGGGGAGAGAGGAATGAGCAGTTCTTC
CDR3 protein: CSARVLLERGERNEQFF

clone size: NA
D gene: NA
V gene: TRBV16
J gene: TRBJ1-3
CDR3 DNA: TGTGCCAGCAGCCAATCGTCCCGGGGGGGATCCTCTGGAAACACCATATATTTT
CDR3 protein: CASSQSSRGGSSGNTIYF

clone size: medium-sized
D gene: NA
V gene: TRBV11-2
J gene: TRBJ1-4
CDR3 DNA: TGTGCCAGCATCCGAGGGGGACCTAATGAAAAACTGTTTTTT
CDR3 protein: CASIRGGPNEKLFF

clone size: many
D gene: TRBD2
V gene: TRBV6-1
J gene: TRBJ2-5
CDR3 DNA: TGTGCCAGCAGCCCCACGGGAGGCTACCAAGAGACCCAGTACTTC
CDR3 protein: CASSPTGGYQETQYF

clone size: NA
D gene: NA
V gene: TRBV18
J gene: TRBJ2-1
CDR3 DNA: TGTGCCAGCTCACCACCAACTAAACGGGAAGGGGTAAATGAGCAGTTCTTC
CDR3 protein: CASSPPTKREGVNEQFF

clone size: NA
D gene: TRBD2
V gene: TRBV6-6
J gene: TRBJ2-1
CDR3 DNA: TGTGCCAGCAGCGGACTAGCGAAGGTCGCCTCCTACAATGAGCAGTTCTTC
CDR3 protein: CASSGLAKVASYNEQFF

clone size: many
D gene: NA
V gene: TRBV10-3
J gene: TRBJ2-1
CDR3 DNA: TGTGCCATCAGACTAGACACCGATGAGCAGTTCTTC
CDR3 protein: CAIRLDTDEQFF

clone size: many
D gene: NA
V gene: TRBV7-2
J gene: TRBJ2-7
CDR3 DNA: TGTGCCAGCAGCTTAGACAGCCGGGGTGGATACGAGCAGTACTTC
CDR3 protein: CASSLDSRGGYEQYF

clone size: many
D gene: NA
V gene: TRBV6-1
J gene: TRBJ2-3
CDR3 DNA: TGTGCCAGCATCAAGCGGGTGGCGGATACGCAGTATTTT
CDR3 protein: CASIKRVADTQYF

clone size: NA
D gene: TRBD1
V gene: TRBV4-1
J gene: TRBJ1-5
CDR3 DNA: TGCGCCAGCAGCCATGGGACAGGGGATTTCGATCAGCCCCAGCATTTT
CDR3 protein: CASSHGTGDFDQPQHF

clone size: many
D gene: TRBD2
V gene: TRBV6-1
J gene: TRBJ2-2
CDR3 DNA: TGTGCCAGCAGTTTAGTCCTCAGACTAGCTTACAACACCGGGGAGCTGTTTTTT
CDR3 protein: CASSLVLRLAYNTGELFF

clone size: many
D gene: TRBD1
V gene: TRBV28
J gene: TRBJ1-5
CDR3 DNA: TGTGCCAGCAGGAGAGGTGGGACAGGGGGCCGGCCCCAGCATTTT
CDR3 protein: CASRRGGTGGRPQHF

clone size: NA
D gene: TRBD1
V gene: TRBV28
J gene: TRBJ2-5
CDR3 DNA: TGTGCCAGCAGTCGCGGGACAGGGGGCGCGTTGGTAGACCAAGAGACCCAGTACTTC
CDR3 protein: CASSRGTGGALVDQETQYF

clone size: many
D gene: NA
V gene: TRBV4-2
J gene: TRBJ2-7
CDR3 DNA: TGTGCCAGCAGCCAAGAGTTTGCCTCCTACGAGCAGTACTTC
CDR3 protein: CASSQEFASYEQYF

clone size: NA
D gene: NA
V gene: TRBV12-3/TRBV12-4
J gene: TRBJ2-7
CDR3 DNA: TGTGCCAGCCGGTTGGCGGTCGGGACCTACGAGCAGTACTTC
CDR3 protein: CASRLAVGTYEQYF

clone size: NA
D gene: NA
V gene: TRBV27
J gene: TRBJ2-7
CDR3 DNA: TGTGCCAGCAGACGCCCTGGGCTCGAGCAGTACTTC
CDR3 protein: CASRRPGLEQYF

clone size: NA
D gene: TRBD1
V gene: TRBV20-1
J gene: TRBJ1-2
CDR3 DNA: TGCAGTGCTAGAGACCCGCCGAGGACAGGACCCCTTAACTATGGCTACACCTTC
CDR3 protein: CSARDPPRTGPLNYGYTF

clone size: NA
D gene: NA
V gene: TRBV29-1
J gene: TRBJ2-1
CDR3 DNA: TGCAGCGGGACGCACTACAATGAGCAGTTCTTC
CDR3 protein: CSGTHYNEQFF

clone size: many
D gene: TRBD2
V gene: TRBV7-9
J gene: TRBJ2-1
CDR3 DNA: TGTGCCAGCAGTCCAATCACGACTAGCGGAGTCTACAATGAGCAGTTCTTC
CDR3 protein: CASSPITTSGVYNEQFF

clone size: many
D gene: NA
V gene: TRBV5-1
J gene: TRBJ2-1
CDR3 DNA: TGTGCCAGCAGTTTTAGGAGCTCCTACAATGAGCAGTTCTTC
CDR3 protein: CASSFRSSYNEQFF

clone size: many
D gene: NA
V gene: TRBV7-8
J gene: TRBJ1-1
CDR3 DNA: TGTGCCAGCAGCCCTCCGGACACCCCGAACACTGAAGCTTTCTTT
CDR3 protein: CASSPPDTPNTEAFF

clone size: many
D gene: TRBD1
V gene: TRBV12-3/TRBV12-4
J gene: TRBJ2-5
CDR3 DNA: TGTGCCAGCAGTTTAGCGCGGAGCCGACAGGGTCCGGAAGAGACCCAGTACTTC
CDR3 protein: CASSLARSRQGPEETQYF

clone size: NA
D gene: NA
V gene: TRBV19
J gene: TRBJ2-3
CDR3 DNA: TGTGCCAGTAGTATTGGAACGGTTAAGAGCACAGATACGCAGTATTTT
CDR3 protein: CASSIGTVKSTDTQYF

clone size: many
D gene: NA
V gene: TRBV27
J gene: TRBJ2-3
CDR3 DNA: TGTGCCAGCAGCTTAACTAGCACAGATACGCAGTATTTT
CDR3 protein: CASSLTSTDTQYF

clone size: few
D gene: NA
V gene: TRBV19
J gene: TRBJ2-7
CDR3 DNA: TGTGCCAGTAGTATAAGGGCGGAACTCTACGAGCAGTACTTC
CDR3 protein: CASSIRAELYEQYF

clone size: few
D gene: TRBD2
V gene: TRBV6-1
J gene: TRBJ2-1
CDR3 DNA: TGTGCCAGCAAACTAGCGGGAGAAACCTACAATGAGCAGTTCTTC
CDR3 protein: CASKLAGETYNEQFF

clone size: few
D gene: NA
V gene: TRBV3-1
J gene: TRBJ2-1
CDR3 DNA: TGTGCCAGCAGCCCCTCGGGGGAAAGCTCCTACAATGAGCAGTTCTTC
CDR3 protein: CASSPSGESSYNEQFF

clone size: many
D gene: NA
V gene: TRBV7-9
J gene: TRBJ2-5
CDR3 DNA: TGTGCCAGCAGCCAATGGGGCGACCTTCCGGGGGAGACCCAGTACTTC
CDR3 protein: CASSQWGDLPGETQYF

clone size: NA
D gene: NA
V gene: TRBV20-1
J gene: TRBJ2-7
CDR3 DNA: TGCAGTGCTCGCGGATTAAATACCTACGAGCAGTACTTC
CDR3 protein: CSARGLNTYEQYF

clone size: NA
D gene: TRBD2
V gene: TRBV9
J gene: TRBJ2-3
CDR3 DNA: TGTGCCAGCAGAGCGACTAGCGGGAGCGGTGAGGGTAGCACAGATACGCAGTATTTT
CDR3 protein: CASRATSGSGEGSTDTQYF